This TCR beta chain was captured by sequencing in a study of OX40 agonist ivuxolimab in advanced cancers. The data were produced by immunoSEQ multiplex PCR, yet TCRdb's version contains in-frame clones alone and is incomplete. The sample records some 48,000 clones, around nine tenths being singletons. V lost 7 bases, J lost 8 bases, and 11 bases stayed unmatched. The CDR3 contains 14 residues. The TCR was taken from an adult with an advanced solid tumor such as melanoma, head and neck, liver or kidney cancer. Sample: CD4+ or CD8+ T cells sorted from blood, taken in a trial of the OX40 agonist ivuxolimab. The V and J genes are TRBV6-7 and TRBJ1-2; 9 bases fit TRBD1. TRBV6-7 is flagged as an ORF with uncertain function. CDR3 in amino acids: CASMSQGATSGYTF. The CDR3 DNA reads as TGTGCCAGCATGTCACAGGGGGCTACGTCGGGCTACACCTTC.